The 12 T cell receptor beta chains below were found in one sample sequenced in a study of identical twins. TCRdb re-called the 5' RACE reads through MiXCR, storing one row per CDR3 protein. The sample has more than 1.5 million distinct CDR3 sequences, less than 35% seen once. The sequencing sample was made of cord blood. These receptors were collected from a newborn girl in good health.

The gene calls are TRBV7-9 and TRBJ1-3, with D unresolved. Germline CDR1 SEHNR, CDR2 FQNEAQ (reference sequence). V was trimmed by 1 base and J by 0 bases, leaving 16 bases between them. The CDR3 runs to 18 residues. This CDR3 is CASSLGKFGRISGNTIYF. The DNA of the CDR3 is TGTGCCAGCAGCTTAGGGAAGTTTGGACGGATCTCTGGAAACACCATATATTTT.

The chain couples TRBV6-5 to TRBJ2-7; 7 nucleotides align to TRBD1. In germline, CDR1 is MNHEY, CDR2 SVGAGI. The V and J ends lost 10 bases and 2 bases, in that order; junction bases with no gene match: 5. CDR3 length: 12 amino acids. In DNA form, the CDR3 reads TGTGCCACGTCCGGACAGGCCTACGAGCAGTACTTC. Encoded protein: CATSGQAYEQYF.

This chain links TRBV6-5 with TRBJ2-1; tentatively, D is TRBD1 (6 bases). Judging by the DNA end, TRBJ2-7 fits better; the J call may be wrong. From germline, CDR1 is MNHEY and CDR2 SVGAGI. This CDR3 is built from 12 residues. The CDR3 DNA sequence: TGTGCCAGCAGGACGTGGGACAATGAGCAGTACTTC. This codes for CASRTWDNEQYF.

This clonotype was seen only a few times. V is TRBV5-1 and J is TRBJ2-5; D is perhaps TRBD1 (6 bases). CDR1 and CDR2 from the germline V gene are SGHRS and YFSETQ. The CDR3 extends over 16 amino acids. Trimming stripped 0 bases from V and 1 base from J, with 13 bases between. The CDR3, as DNA: TGCGCCAGCAGCTTGGCCACAGGGCCCATCCAAGAGACCCAGTACTTC. Amino acids: CASSLATGPIQETQYF.

The J gene is TRBJ2-1, the V gene TRBV6-5; tentatively, D is TRBD1 or TRBD2 (5 bases each). CDR3 length equals 14 residues. Trimming left V 0 bases short and J 6 bases short, with 9 bases between. From germline, CDR1 is MNHEY and CDR2 SVGAGI. CDR3 residues: CASSYSRGPNEQFF. The CDR3, as DNA: TGTGCCAGCAGTTACTCGAGGGGTCCCAATGAGCAGTTCTTC.

V usage is TRBV19 and J usage is TRBJ2-3, with TRBD2 identical over 8 bases. Trimming cost V 11 bases and J 5 bases; bases outside gene matches: 15. Per germline, CDR1 LNHDA and CDR2 SQIVND (reference sequence). The CDR3 totals 15 residues. For the CDR3, the DNA is TGTGCCTGCAACAACCCGGGACTAGAAAAAGATACGCAGTATTTT. This encodes CACNNPGLEKDTQYF.

In its sample, this clonotype was seen a few times. J is TRBJ1-6 and V is TRBV4-2; maybe TRBD1 (6 bases). This CDR3 is built from 13 residues. Trimming cost V 1 base and J 10 bases, with 8 bases left between them. CDR1 and CDR2 from the germline V gene are LGHNA and YNFKEQ. CDR3 loop: CASSQAQGSPLHF. The CDR3 DNA follows: TGTGCCAGCAGCCAAGCACAGGGCTCACCCCTCCACTTT.

As regards this clonotype: One base away lies a much larger clone, so this may be a sequencing read error. The V gene is TRBV25-1, the J gene TRBJ1-2; 7 bases match TRBD1. This CDR3 has 14 amino acids. From germline, CDR1 is MGHDK and CDR2 SYGVNS. CDR3: CASSDWTGTDGYIF. The CDR3 DNA is TGTGCCAGCAGTGATTGGACAGGCACGGATGGCTACATCTTC.

This clonotype has only a few counts. This chain joins TRBV4-1 and TRBJ2-2; a weak D match, TRBD2 (5 bases). From germline, CDR1 is MGHRA and CDR2 YSYEKL. The CDR3 is made up of 15 amino acids. Between the trimmed V and J ends, which lost 3 bases and 0 bases, there was a span of 8 bases. CDR3 loop: CASSQRAANTGELFF. CDR3 sequence (DNA): TGCGCCAGCAGCCAGCGGGCCGCGAACACCGGGGAGCTGTTTTTT.

This clonotype was found a few times. CDR3 sequence: CASTYSLSTYEQYF. CDR3 coding DNA: TGCGCCAGCACCTACTCTCTATCTACCTACGAGCAGTACTTC. The chain joins TRBV5-1 to TRBJ2-7; D remains ambiguous. This CDR3 is built from 14 residues. V was pared by 6 bases and J by 2 bases, with 15 bases between. CDR1 and CDR2 from the germline V gene are SGHRS and YFSETQ.

This clonotype came up a few times. The chain links TRBV5-1 to TRBJ2-5; D may correspond to TRBD1 or TRBD2 (5 bases each). V dropped 4 bases and J dropped 2 bases, with 15 bases sitting between them. This CDR3 spans 15 amino acids. The germline V gene has CDR1 SGHRS and CDR2 YFSETQ. CDR3 amino acids: CASSPGTANQETQYF. CDR3 bases: TGCGCCAGCAGCCCTGGGACCGCTAATCAAGAGACCCAGTACTTC.

The sample holds many counts of this clonotype. V is TRBV7-2 and J is TRBJ2-7; 7 bases match TRBD2. Trimming took 3 bases from V and 4 from J; bases not matched to a gene: 21. The CDR3 runs 19 residues. The germline gives CDR1 SGHTA, CDR2 FQGNSA. The CDR3 DNA is TGTGCCAGCAGCTTTAAACAGGCTCTAGCGGTCGACTCCGCTTACGAGCAGTACTTC. The encoded protein is CASSFKQALAVDSAYEQYF.